This T cell receptor beta chain appears in the sequencing data of a study of cytomegalovirus exposure and HLA in healthy donors. Study-level points and caveats: A later analysis showed that HLA-associated TCR beta chains had undergone more clonal expansion than equally common others. TCR association rates varied by HLA locus in a later analysis, with DRB1 highest and HLA-C lowest.

A multiplex PCR was run with 60 Vbeta primers and 13 Jbeta primers. TCRdb's table, derived via immunoSEQ multiplex PCR, lists solely in-frame clones and lacks some. Of 180,000 or so clones listed, 75% to 85% are singletons. This CDR3 is built from 18 residues. After removal of 2 bases from V and 1 base from J, the junction contained 11 bases not matched to a gene. Germline CDR1 MDHEN, CDR2 SYDVKM. A note on this clone: The target antigen is unknown.

The sequenced material came from PBMCs. The source of this sequence is a female donor in good health and CMV-seronegative. The chain uses TRBV28 and TRBJ2-7; 10 bases map to TRBD2. The CDR3 loop reads CASSLVFSSGSSSYEQYF. The CDR3 region has the DNA TGTGCCAGCAGTTTAGTTTTTTCTAGCGGGAGTTCGTCCTACGAGCAGTACTTC.